A selection of T cell receptor beta chains follows, all from one sample in a study of blood T cells in healthy people across ages. TCRdb re-analysed the 5' RACE reads in MiXCR, keeping a single row per CDR3 protein. The sample yields about 680,000 distinct CDR3 sequences, about 52% seen once. The sequencing sample was made of blood. Every receptor here comes from a woman in her sixties in good health. The CDR3 runs from the conserved cysteine through the conserved F or W. The D gene is left open where the match is weak. Clone size, where shown, is once, few, many, or a class for clones that have expanded.

D gene: .; clone size: few; V gene: TRBV4-2; J gene: TRBJ1-5; CDR3 DNA: TGTGCCAGCAGCCCCGGGCAACATCAGCCCCAGCATTTT; CDR3 protein: CASSPGQHQPQHF
D gene: .; clone size: .; V gene: TRBV6-5; J gene: TRBJ1-2; CDR3 DNA: TGTGCCAGCAGATTCGACATTTTCACCTATGGCTACACCTTC; CDR3 protein: CASRFDIFTYGYTF
D gene: TRBD2; clone size: few; V gene: TRBV11-2; J gene: TRBJ2-1; CDR3 DNA: TGTGCCAGCAGTCTCACTACTAGCGACCGAGTTTACAATGAGCAGTTCTTC; CDR3 protein: CASSLTTSDRVYNEQFF
D gene: .; clone size: few; V gene: TRBV4-3; J gene: TRBJ1-1; CDR3 DNA: TGCGCCAGCAGCATACAGGCGACGAACACTGAAGCTTTCTTT; CDR3 protein: CASSIQATNTEAFF
D gene: TRBD1; clone size: many; V gene: TRBV7-2; J gene: TRBJ2-7; CDR3 DNA: TGTGCCAGCAGCTCCGGGACAGACGTCTACGAGCAGTACTTC; CDR3 protein: CASSSGTDVYEQYF
D gene: .; clone size: .; V gene: TRBV7-2; J gene: TRBJ2-3; CDR3 DNA: TGTGCCAGCAGCCCTACACAGGCATCAGATACGCAGTATTTT; CDR3 protein: CASSPTQASDTQYF
D gene: .; clone size: .; V gene: TRBV20-1; J gene: TRBJ2-5; CDR3 DNA: TGCAGTGCGACTACTCATGAGACAGAGACCCAGTACTTC; CDR3 protein: CSATTHETETQYF
D gene: TRBD1; clone size: .; V gene: TRBV7-8; J gene: TRBJ2-5; CDR3 DNA: TGTGCCAGCAGCCTATCGACAGGGGGACATTCTGAAGAGACCCAGTACTTC; CDR3 protein: CASSLSTGGHSEETQYF
D gene: TRBD2; clone size: .; V gene: TRBV20-1; J gene: TRBJ2-2; CDR3 DNA: TGCAGTGCTAGACCTAGCGGGAGTTCCGGGGAGCTGTTTTTT; CDR3 protein: CSARPSGSSGELFF
D gene: .; clone size: few; V gene: TRBV30; J gene: TRBJ1-2; CDR3 DNA: TGTGCCTGGAGTGACAGCGGGGCCGGGGGCTACACCTTC; CDR3 protein: CAWSDSGAGGYTF
D gene: .; clone size: .; V gene: TRBV24-1; J gene: TRBJ2-3; CDR3 DNA: TGTGCCACCAGTGATTTGAAGCAGGCAGGGACAGATACGCAGTATTTT; CDR3 protein: CATSDLKQAGTDTQYF
D gene: .; clone size: few; V gene: TRBV9; J gene: TRBJ2-6; CDR3 DNA: TGTGCCAGCAGCGTAGCTTCAGCTGGGGCCAACGTCCTGACTTTC; CDR3 protein: CASSVASAGANVLTF
D gene: .; clone size: .; V gene: TRBV10-3; J gene: TRBJ2-1; CDR3 DNA: TGTGCCATCAGTGAGTCGTGGGGTGAGCAGTTCTTC; CDR3 protein: CAISESWGEQFF
D gene: TRBD1; clone size: .; V gene: TRBV27; J gene: TRBJ2-7; CDR3 DNA: TGTGCCAGCAGTTTTATTGGTCAGGGGGCGACCTACGAGCAGTACTTC; CDR3 protein: CASSFIGQGATYEQYF
D gene: TRBD2; clone size: .; V gene: TRBV12-3/TRBV12-4; J gene: TRBJ2-7; CDR3 DNA: TGTGCCAGCATGGCTAGCGGCTACGAGCAGTACTTC; CDR3 protein: CASMASGYEQYF
D gene: .; clone size: few; V gene: TRBV6-2/TRBV6-3; J gene: TRBJ2-7; CDR3 DNA: TGTGCCAGCAGGCTCGACAACTACGAGCAGTACTTC; CDR3 protein: CASRLDNYEQYF
D gene: TRBD2; clone size: .; V gene: TRBV20-1; J gene: TRBJ2-1; CDR3 DNA: TGCAGTGCTAGAATCGGGACTAGCGGGAGATTCTACAATGAGCAGTTCTTC; CDR3 protein: CSARIGTSGRFYNEQFF
D gene: TRBD2; clone size: .; V gene: TRBV20-1; J gene: TRBJ2-7; CDR3 DNA: TGCAGTGCCAGGACTAGCGGGAGAACCTACAATGAGCAGTACTTC; CDR3 protein: CSARTSGRTYNEQYF
D gene: .; clone size: few; V gene: TRBV15; J gene: TRBJ2-3; CDR3 DNA: TGTGCCACCAGCAGAGAATCAGGACTTAGCACAGATACGCAGTATTTT; CDR3 protein: CATSRESGLSTDTQYF
D gene: .; clone size: .; V gene: TRBV11-3; J gene: TRBJ2-3; CDR3 DNA: TGTGCCAGCAGCCGAGGCACAGATACGCAGTATTTT; CDR3 protein: CASSRGTDTQYF
D gene: TRBD2; clone size: .; V gene: TRBV4-1; J gene: TRBJ2-3; CDR3 DNA: TGCGCCAGCAGCCCTGCTGGGCGGGAGTATCCAGATACGCAGTATTTT; CDR3 protein: CASSPAGREYPDTQYF
D gene: .; clone size: .; V gene: TRBV20-1; J gene: TRBJ2-1; CDR3 DNA: TGCAGTGCTAGAGATTTCGGTAGGGGCTCCTACAATGAGCAGTTCTTC; CDR3 protein: CSARDFGRGSYNEQFF
D gene: TRBD1; clone size: .; V gene: TRBV12-3/TRBV12-4; J gene: TRBJ1-2; CDR3 DNA: TGTGCCAGCACCACGACAGGGCATGGCTACACCTTC; CDR3 protein: CASTTTGHGYTF
D gene: .; clone size: few; V gene: TRBV4-3; J gene: TRBJ2-7; CDR3 DNA: TGCGCCAGCAGCCAAGATGTGGGAGACCCCTACGAGCAGTACTTC; CDR3 protein: CASSQDVGDPYEQYF
D gene: .; clone size: once; V gene: TRBV5-5; J gene: TRBJ2-2; CDR3 DNA: TGTGCCAGCAGTTGGGAGGTCGCGGGGACATACACCGGGGAGCTGTTTTTT; CDR3 protein: CASSWEVAGTYTGELFF
D gene: .; clone size: .; V gene: TRBV29-1; J gene: TRBJ2-3; CDR3 DNA: TGCAGCGTCCTCAGCACAGATACGCAGTATTTT; CDR3 protein: CSVLSTDTQYF
D gene: .; clone size: few; V gene: TRBV5-1; J gene: TRBJ2-7; CDR3 DNA: TGCGCCAGCAGCCTGCATTTAACAGGGGAGGACGAGCAGTACTTC; CDR3 protein: CASSLHLTGEDEQYF
D gene: .; clone size: few; V gene: TRBV5-1; J gene: TRBJ1-2; CDR3 DNA: TGCGCCAGCAGCTTCACAGGGAACGGCTACACCTTC; CDR3 protein: CASSFTGNGYTF
D gene: .; clone size: few; V gene: TRBV7-9; J gene: TRBJ1-1; CDR3 DNA: TGTGCCAGCAGCTTCTCTTCCGAGACCGAGGCTTTCTTT; CDR3 protein: CASSFSSETEAFF